The 25 T cell receptor beta chains given below trace back to one sample, sequenced in a study of T cell responses to AZD1222 COVID-19 vaccine. The table came from immunoSEQ multiplex PCR; TCRdb's copy has only in-frame clones and leaves some out. The data show 45,000 to 65,000 clones, with approximately 89% seen just once and around 15% held by the top ten. The sample here was peripheral blood, taken on day 0 of AZD1222 vaccination. Receptors originate from an adult in good health.

This clone was seen a single time. The chain uses TRBV7-8 and TRBJ2-2; D ambiguous. The length of the CDR3 is 14 residues. The germline V gene encodes CDR1 SGHVS and CDR2 FQNEAQ. V was trimmed by 3 bases and J by 5 bases, leaving 10 bases between them. In DNA form, the CDR3 reads TGTGCCAGCAGCTTGGACCGTCGAACCGGGGAGCTGTTTTTT. Its protein is CASSLDRRTGELFF.

The V call is TRBV6-5, the J call TRBJ2-5; TRBD1 matches at 7 bases. Losses at the gene ends were 6 bases for V and 2 bases for J; bases not matched to a gene: 6. The germline V gene has CDR1 MNHEY and CDR2 SVGAGI. The CDR3 covers 14 residues. The CDR3 spells CASRGQILQETQYF. For the CDR3, the DNA is TGTGCCAGCAGGGGACAGATACTTCAAGAGACCCAGTACTTC.

The chain has TRBV12-3 or TRBV12-4 and TRBJ1-1; the D gene is possibly TRBD1 (5 bases). V lost 5 bases, J lost 8 bases, and 15 bases lay in between. The CDR3 has 13 residues. Here the CDR3 DNA reads TGTGCCAGCAGTCCCACCGGACGGGGCGAAGCTTTCTTT. Amino acid sequence: CASSPTGRGEAFF.

The CDR3 coding sequence is TGCGCCAGCAGTGATCAGGGAATTGGTAATTCACCCCTCCACTTT. It specifies CASSDQGIGNSPLHF. The rearrangement uses TRBV10-2 and TRBJ1-6, with D maybe TRBD1 (5 bases). V gave up 3 bases and J gave up 6 bases, with 12 bases separating them. Germline assignment: CDR1 WSHSY and CDR2 SAAADI. The CDR3 runs to 15 residues.

V and J are TRBV19 and TRBJ2-3; a weak D match, TRBD1 (6 bases). CDR1 and CDR2 (germline): LNHDA, SQIVND (reference sequence). Trimming took off 7 bases at V and 1 base at J, with 18 bases between the two ends. CDR3 length: 16 residues. The CDR3 bases are TGTGCCAGTACCCCGAACAGGGTCCTTGGCACAGATACGCAGTATTTT. Translating gives CASTPNRVLGTDTQYF.

The gene calls are TRBV11-2 and TRBJ1-1; D is uncertain. Trimming cost V 2 bases and J 1 base, with 5 bases left between them. This CDR3 region has 13 residues. Germline CDR1 is SGHAT and CDR2 is FQNNGV. CDR3 in amino acids: CASSLWANTEAFF. As DNA, the CDR3 is TGTGCCAGCAGCTTATGGGCGAACACTGAAGCTTTCTTT.

The chain is built from TRBV11-1 and TRBJ1-6, with 7 bases aligning to TRBD1. The CDR3 covers 15 residues. After removal of 0 bases from V and 10 bases from J, the junction contained 6 bases not matched to a gene. Germline V lookup: CDR1 SGHAT, CDR2 FQDESV (reference sequence). The chain's CDR3 is CASSLAGTAHSPLHF. The CDR3 region has the DNA TGTGCCAGCAGCTTAGCCGGGACAGCGCACTCACCCCTCCACTTT. Full variable domain (missing parts from reference TRBV11-1 and TRBJ1-6): EAEVAQSPRYKITEKSQAVAFWCDPISGHATLYWYRQILGQGPELLVQFQDESVVDDSQLPKDRFSAERLKGVDSTLKIQPAELGDSAMYLCASSLAGTAHSPLHFGNGTRLTVT.

The chain combines TRBV27 with TRBJ2-7, with D possibly being TRBD1 or TRBD2 (6 bases each). This CDR3 is 9 amino acids long. Per germline, CDR1 MNHEY and CDR2 SMNVEV (reference sequence). V was pared by 9 bases and J by 13 bases, with 13 bases between. The CDR3 reads CARVTGLYF. DNA of the CDR3: TGTGCCAGGGTGACAGGACTATACTTC.

The rearrangement links TRBV5-1 to TRBJ2-7, with unresolved D. The V end lost 0 bases, the J end lost 7 bases, and 11 bases lay between the germline ends. There are 13 residues in the CDR3. Germline CDR1 SGHRS, CDR2 YFSETQ. CDR3 in amino acids: CASSLVADGEQYF. The CDR3 nucleotides read TGCGCCAGCAGCTTGGTGGCCGATGGAGAGCAGTACTTC.

The chain links TRBV9 to TRBJ2-6; D is ambiguous. The CDR3 is made up of 15 amino acids. The germline gives CDR1 SGDLS, CDR2 YYNGEE. V lost 0 bases and J 3 bases, leaving 7 bases between the germline ends. DNA of the CDR3: TGTGCCAGCAGCGTAGCCCCGGGTGGGGCCAACGTCCTGACTTTC. It translates to CASSVAPGGANVLTF.

In this sample, this clone turned up a few times. This chain uses TRBV7-2 with TRBJ2-7; D might be TRBD1 (5 bases). There are 14 residues in the CDR3. Germline V lookup: CDR1 SGHTA, CDR2 FQGNSA. V lost 3 bases to trimming and J lost 3 bases, with 12 bases between them. The CDR3 protein is CASSFRVPYYEQYF. The CDR3 DNA follows: TGTGCCAGCAGCTTCAGGGTTCCGTACTACGAGCAGTACTTC.

This clone came up a few times. The V gene is TRBV7-8, the J gene TRBJ1-5; 8 nucleotides match TRBD1. The V segment lost 1 base and the J segment 0 bases; nucleotides outside the gene matches: 2. The CDR3 totals 16 residues. In germline, CDR1 is SGHVS, CDR2 FQNEAQ. CDR3 sequence: CASSLVGTGSNQPQHF. Written as DNA, the CDR3 is TGTGCCAGCAGCTTAGTTGGGACAGGTAGCAATCAGCCCCAGCATTTT.

This chain connects TRBV6-5 to TRBJ1-2; 8 nucleotides match TRBD1. This CDR3 contains 13 residues. V lost 2 bases and J lost 8; bases outside the gene matches: 4. Germline CDR1 MNHEY, CDR2 SVGAGI. As DNA, the CDR3 is TGTGCCAGCAGTTACGACAGGGGTGAGGGCTACACCTTC. This encodes CASSYDRGEGYTF.

J is TRBJ2-5 and V is TRBV30; weak D call: TRBD2 (6 bases). Per germline, CDR1 GTSNPN and CDR2 SVGIG (reference sequence). This CDR3 region has 12 residues. The germline V and J ends were trimmed by 2 bases and 5 bases, with 9 bases remaining between them. The CDR3 protein is CAWSQSGETQYF. The CDR3 coding sequence is TGTGCCTGGAGTCAGAGCGGGGAGACCCAGTACTTC.

The gene calls are TRBV6-1 and TRBJ1-2, with no clear D. V was shortened by 1 base and J by 6 bases, with 9 bases between the two germline ends. CDR3 length: 13 amino acids. Germline lookup yields CDR1 MNHNS and CDR2 SASEGT. DNA for the CDR3: TGTGCCAGCAGTGAAGGTCGGCATAATGGCTACACCTTC. It specifies CASSEGRHNGYTF.

Points on this clone: Different DNA sequences within this sample yield the same CDR3. V is TRBV29-1 and J is TRBJ2-5; 9 positions match TRBD2. The CDR3 runs 14 residues. Per germline, CDR1 SQVTM and CDR2 ANQGSEA. V was clipped by 3 bases and J by 5 bases; unmatched bases: 7. CDR3 DNA sequence: TGCAGCGTTGAGCGTAGCGGGGGAGTGGAGACCCAGTACTTC. Translating gives CSVERSGGVETQYF.

The chain uses TRBV9 and TRBJ2-5, with D unresolved. Trimming took 0 bases from V and 1 from J, leaving 10 bases between them. Germline V gives CDR1 SGDLS, CDR2 YYNGEE. This CDR3 has 15 residues. The CDR3 bases are TGTGCCAGCAGCGTAGCGAGCAGTATCCAAGAGACCCAGTACTTC. Translating it yields CASSVASSIQETQYF.

A word on this clone: At one end, the junction sequence differs from germline, possibly due to a read error. The chain couples TRBV3-1 (or the pseudogene TRBV3-2) to TRBJ2-5; 9 bases map to TRBD2. Germline V gene sequence: CDR1 LGHDT, CDR2 YNNKEL (reference sequence). The CDR3 runs to 18 residues. For the CDR3, the DNA is TGTGCCAGCAGCCAAAAGTGTTGTGGTAGCGGGAGAAAAGAGACCCAATACTTC. Its protein product is CASSQKCCGSGRKETQYF.

The J gene is TRBJ2-2, the V gene TRBV19; 9 bases match TRBD2. Germline assignment: CDR1 LNHDA and CDR2 SQIVND (reference sequence). The CDR3 consists of 15 residues. Trimming removed 4 bases from V and 5 bases from J; junction bases left unmatched: 5. CDR3 region: CASSRREGLTGELFF. CDR3 DNA: TGTGCCAGTAGTAGGCGGGAGGGCCTGACCGGGGAGCTGTTTTTT. The entire variable domain, with the rest obtained from reference TRBV19 and TRBJ2-2, is as follows: DGGITQSPKYLFRKEGQNVTLSCEQNLNHDAMYWYRQDPGQGLRLIYYSQIVNDFQKGDIAEGYSVSREKKESFPLTVTSAQKNPTAFYLCASSRREGLTGELFFGEGSRLTVL.

This clone occurred a few times. The chain employs TRBV6-2 or TRBV6-3 and TRBJ1-5; a possible D gene is TRBD1 (5 bases). This CDR3 has 14 amino acids. The germline V gene has CDR1 MNHEY and CDR2 SVGEGT. Trimming cost V 6 bases and J 3 bases, with 12 bases left between them. CDR3 nucleotide sequence: TGTGCCAGCAGCTCCAACAGGATCAATCAGCCCCAGCATTTT. It specifies CASSSNRINQPQHF.

The rearrangement links TRBV18 to TRBJ2-5; D remains unclear. The CDR3 totals 11 residues. Germline V gives CDR1 KGHSH, CDR2 LQKENI. With 5 bases removed from V and 0 bases from J, the gap between germline ends came to 1 base. The CDR3, as DNA: TGTGCCAGCTCAAACCAAGAGACCCAGTACTTC. Residues: CASSNQETQYF.

J is TRBJ1-2 and V is TRBV7-2; TRBD1 matches at 7 bases. The CDR3 contains 14 residues. V shed 5 bases and J 0 bases; nucleotides not matched to a gene: 3. Germline V gene lookup returns CDR1 SGHTA and CDR2 FQGNSA. The CDR3 here is CASSRTGSNYGYTF. The CDR3 bases are TGTGCCAGCAGCCGGACAGGATCTAACTATGGCTACACCTTC.

The count of this clone is one. This chain connects TRBV14 to TRBJ1-2; 12 positions match TRBD1. The CDR3 has 15 residues. V gave up 4 bases and J gave up 8 bases; unmatched junction bases: 8. The germline V gene has CDR1 SGHDN and CDR2 FVKESK. The CDR3: CASSLSGTGGWGYTF. The CDR3 nucleotides are TGTGCCAGCAGCCTTTCCGGGACAGGGGGCTGGGGCTACACCTTC.

The chain links TRBV7-9 to TRBJ1-5, with unresolved D. The germline V gene has CDR1 SEHNR and CDR2 FQNEAQ (reference sequence). The V and J ends lost 1 base and 2 bases respectively, with 9 bases between them. The CDR3 consists of 15 residues. The CDR3 reads CASSLGANRNQPQHF. As DNA, the CDR3 is TGTGCCAGCAGCTTAGGAGCGAATCGCAATCAGCCCCAGCATTTT.

The chain carries TRBV5-1 and TRBJ1-1; the D is unclear. The CDR3 covers 14 residues. The germline gives CDR1 SGHRS, CDR2 YFSETQ. Trimming removed 0 bases at V and 2 bases at J, with 8 bases between. DNA for the CDR3: TGCGCCAGCAGCTTGGATGTAACAAACACTGAAGCTTTCTTT. Amino acid sequence: CASSLDVTNTEAFF.